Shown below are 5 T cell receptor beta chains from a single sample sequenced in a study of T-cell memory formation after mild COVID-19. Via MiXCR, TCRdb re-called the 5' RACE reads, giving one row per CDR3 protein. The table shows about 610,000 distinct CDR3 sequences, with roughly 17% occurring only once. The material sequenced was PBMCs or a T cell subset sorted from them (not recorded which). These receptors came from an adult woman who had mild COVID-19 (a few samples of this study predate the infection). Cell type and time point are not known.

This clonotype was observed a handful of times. The CDR3 DNA reads as TGTGCCAGCAGTTTAAGGGTACGCAATGAGCAGTTCTTC. This sequence encodes CASSLRVRNEQFF. The gene calls are TRBV12-3 or TRBV12-4 and TRBJ2-1; D remains unclear. The CDR3 length is 13 residues. With 2 bases removed from V and 6 bases from J, the gap between germline ends came to 8 bases.

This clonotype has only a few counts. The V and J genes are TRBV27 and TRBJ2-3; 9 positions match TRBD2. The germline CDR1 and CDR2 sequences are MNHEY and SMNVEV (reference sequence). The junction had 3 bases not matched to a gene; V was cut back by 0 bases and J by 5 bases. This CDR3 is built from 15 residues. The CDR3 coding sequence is TGTGCCAGCAGTTTATCACCTAGCGGGGAAGATACGCAGTATTTT. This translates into CASSLSPSGEDTQYF.

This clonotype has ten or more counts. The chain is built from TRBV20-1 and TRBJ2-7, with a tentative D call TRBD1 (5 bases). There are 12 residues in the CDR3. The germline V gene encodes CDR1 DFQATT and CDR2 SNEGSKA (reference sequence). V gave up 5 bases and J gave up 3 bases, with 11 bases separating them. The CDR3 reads CSAGQDSYEQYF. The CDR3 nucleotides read TGCAGTGCTGGACAAGACAGCTACGAGCAGTACTTC.

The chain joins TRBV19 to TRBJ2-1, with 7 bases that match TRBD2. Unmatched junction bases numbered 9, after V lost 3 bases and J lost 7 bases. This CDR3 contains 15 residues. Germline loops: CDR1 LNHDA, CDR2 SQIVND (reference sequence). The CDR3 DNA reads TGTGCCAGTAGTATGACGAGCGGGGTCGGAAATGAGCAGTTCTTC. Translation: CASSMTSGVGNEQFF.

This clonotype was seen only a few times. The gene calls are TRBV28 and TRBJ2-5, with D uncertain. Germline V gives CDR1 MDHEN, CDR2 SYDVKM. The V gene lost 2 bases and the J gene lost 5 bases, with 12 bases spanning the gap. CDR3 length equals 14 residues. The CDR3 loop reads CASSLGDIVETQYF. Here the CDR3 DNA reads TGTGCCAGCAGTTTAGGAGATATTGTGGAGACCCAGTACTTC. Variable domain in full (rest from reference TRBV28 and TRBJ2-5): DVKVTQSSRYLVKRTGEKVFLECVQDMDHENMFWYRQDPGLGLRLIYFSYDVKMKEKGDIPEGYSVSREKKERFSLILESASTNQTSMYLCASSLGDIVETQYFGPGTRLLVL.